One and the same sample provided the 22 T cell receptor beta chains below, sequenced in a study of blood T cell repertoires in COVID-19 (dated by TCRdb to 2018 to 2020). Library method: the immunoSEQ multiplex PCR assay. The table was pulled from immuneACCESS by TCRdb, which kept in-frame rearrangements only. Such tables lose some clones; where checked, under half of the loss comes from unresolved V genes, and the rest has no known cause. This sample is represented by approximately 160,000 clones; approximately 80% of them were singletons. Jointly, the top ten make up nearly 8% of the sample. Sequenced sample: PBMCs or T cells enriched from blood (not recorded which). The source of these receptors is a woman between 45 and 65 years old who had recovered from COVID-19.

The chain is built from TRBV28 and TRBJ1-4; 11 positions match TRBD1. Germline CDR1 MDHEN, CDR2 SYDVKM. The V and J ends lost 6 bases and 3 bases, in that order; junction bases with no gene match: 3. The CDR3 consists of 15 residues. CDR3 loop: CASRGQGEANEKLFF. In DNA form, the CDR3 reads TGTGCCAGCAGGGGACAGGGGGAGGCTAATGAAAAACTGTTTTTT.

V gene TRBV24-1 combines with J gene TRBJ2-2, with D maybe TRBD2 (5 bases). Germline assignment: CDR1 KGHDR and CDR2 SFDVKD. The CDR3 spans 15 residues. V lost 3 bases and J 4 bases, leaving 11 bases between the germline ends. CDR3 coding DNA: TGTGCCACCAGTGATAGCGAGCGGCCCACCGGGGAGCTGTTTTTT. Its protein is CATSDSERPTGELFF.

This sequence joins TRBV6-6 and TRBJ1-6; 9 positions agree with TRBD1. CDR1 MNHNY and CDR2 SVGAGI come from the germline V gene (reference sequence). The J segment lost 7 bases and the V segment lost 10 bases, leaving 14 bases of the junction unmatched. This CDR3 is 16 amino acids long. The CDR3 loop reads CATGQGSIAGNSPLHF. CDR3 DNA sequence: TGTGCCACGGGACAGGGTTCAATAGCTGGGAATTCACCCCTCCACTTT.

The chain recombines TRBV19 with TRBJ2-2; maybe TRBD1 (5 bases). This CDR3 is built from 14 residues. Looked up from germline, CDR1 is LNHDA and CDR2 is SQIVND (reference sequence). V was shortened by 6 bases and J by 3 bases, with 11 bases between the two germline ends. The CDR3 DNA follows: TGTGCCAGTAGCCCCCAGGGCCACACCGGGGAGCTGTTTTTT. Amino acid sequence: CASSPQGHTGELFF.

In nucleotides, the CDR3 is TGTGCCAGTACAGACAGGGCGGTTTATGCTGAAGCTTTCTTT. Translating it yields CASTDRAVYAEAFF. The gene calls are TRBV19 and TRBJ1-1, with 7 bases matching TRBD1. The junction had 11 bases not matched to a gene; V was cut back by 7 bases and J by 6 bases. This CDR3 has 14 amino acids. CDR1 LNHDA and CDR2 SQIVND come from the germline V gene (reference sequence).

V and J are TRBV11-3 and TRBJ2-1; D is possibly TRBD1 (6 bases). Germline loops: CDR1 SGHNT, CDR2 YENEEA. CDR3 length: 16 residues. The V and J ends lost 0 bases and 1 base respectively, with 10 bases between them. CDR3 in amino acids: CASSLEGARSYNEQFF. The CDR3 region has the DNA TGTGCCAGCAGCTTAGAGGGGGCAAGGTCCTACAATGAGCAGTTCTTC.

The rearrangement uses TRBV7-8 and TRBJ1-5, with D uncertain. Germline V CDR1 and CDR2: SGHVS, FQNEAQ. The CDR3 is 16 residues long. Trimming took off 1 base at V and 9 bases at J, with 19 bases between the two ends. CDR3 sequence reads: CASSLVADPSRSPQHF. The DNA for the CDR3 is TGTGCCAGCAGCTTAGTCGCGGATCCATCTAGATCGCCCCAGCATTTT.

The chain couples TRBV7-9 to TRBJ1-4; no clear D. Germline CDR1 and CDR2: SEHNR and FQNEAQ (reference sequence). Trimming took off 5 bases at V and 11 bases at J, with 12 bases between the two ends. This CDR3 has 12 residues. As DNA, the CDR3 is TGTGCCAGCAGCCTGGCAGGCGGGAAACTGTTTTTT. Its translation is CASSLAGGKLFF.

The chain combines TRBV2 with TRBJ2-3; D perhaps matches TRBD1 (6 bases). The length of the CDR3 is 15 residues. V was shortened by 1 base and J by 3 bases, with 11 bases between the two germline ends. CDR1 and CDR2 from the germline V gene are SNHLY and FYNNEI. The CDR3 nucleotides are TGTGCCAGCAGTGAAGATAGGACAGCTACAGATACGCAGTATTTT. This sequence encodes CASSEDRTATDTQYF.

This clone appeared a few times. The V and J genes are TRBV5-1 and TRBJ1-1, with D maybe TRBD1 (6 bases). The ends were cut back, 4 bases at V and 1 base at J, with 14 bases in the middle. Looked up from germline, CDR1 is SGHRS and CDR2 is YFSETQ. This CDR3 contains 15 residues. The CDR3 loop reads CASSLTGTTNTEAFF. Written as DNA, the CDR3 is TGCGCCAGCAGCCTAACCGGGACAACGAACACTGAAGCTTTCTTT.

This clone was seen once. This chain connects TRBV12-3 or TRBV12-4 to TRBJ2-7; D is unresolved. The CDR3 extends over 13 amino acids. V lost 5 bases and J 0 bases, leaving 8 bases between the germline ends. DNA of the CDR3: TGTGCCAGCAGTCCCGACACCTCCTACGAGCAGTACTTC. Translated: CASSPDTSYEQYF.

The chain recombines TRBV2 with TRBJ2-7; 12 bases line up with TRBD2. Germline V gene data show CDR1 as SNHLY and CDR2 as FYNNEI. This CDR3 comprises 14 residues. The junction had 2 bases not matched to a gene; V was cut back by 7 bases and J by 1 base. The CDR3 bases are TGTGCCAGCACACTAGCGGGAGGATCCTACGAGCAGTACTTC. It codes for CASTLAGGSYEQYF.

V and J are TRBV5-4 and TRBJ2-1; no definite D call. Germline V gene sequence: CDR1 SGHNT, CDR2 YYREEE (reference sequence). This CDR3 is 12 amino acids long. With 3 bases removed from V and 12 bases from J, the gap between germline ends came to 13 bases. The CDR3 is CASSSGSPWQFF. DNA of the CDR3: TGTGCCAGCAGCTCTGGCTCACCTTGGCAGTTCTTC.

J is TRBJ1-5 and V is TRBV6-2 or TRBV6-3, with 10 bases identical to TRBD1. Germline V gene sequence: CDR1 MNHEY, CDR2 SVGEGT. J gave up 4 bases and V 4 bases, and 4 bases lay outside the gene matches. This CDR3 region has 15 residues. In nucleotides, the CDR3 is TGTGCCAGCAGTTCCCGGGGACAGGGGAATCAGCCCCAGCATTTT. Protein sequence: CASSSRGQGNQPQHF.

As DNA, the CDR3 is TGTGCCAGCAGCCCCCAACTAACCACAGATACGCAGTATTTT. The encoded protein is CASSPQLTTDTQYF. V is TRBV13 and J is TRBJ2-3, with D hard to call. V lost 5 bases, J lost 2 bases, and 11 bases lay in between. CDR3 size: 14 residues. Germline V CDR1 and CDR2: PRHDT, FYEKMQ (reference sequence). The full variable domain, completed using reference TRBV13 and TRBJ2-3, is AAGVIQSPRHLIKEKRETATLKCYPIPRHDTVYWYQQGPGQDPQFLISFYEKMQSDKGSIPDRFSAQQFSDYHSELNMSSLELGDSALYFCASSPQLTTDTQYFGPGTRLTVL.

This clone was found a few times. This sequence joins TRBV28 and TRBJ1-4; the D is unclear. Trimming shortened V by 5 bases and J by 0 bases, and 7 bases separated the two germline ends. The length of the CDR3 is 14 residues. The germline gives CDR1 MDHEN, CDR2 SYDVKM. The CDR3 region is CASSPPSTNEKLFF. The CDR3 DNA sequence: TGTGCCAGCAGTCCCCCCTCAACTAATGAAAAACTGTTTTTT.

The rearrangement uses TRBV12-3 or TRBV12-4 and TRBJ1-5; D perhaps matches TRBD1 (6 bases). V lost 4 bases and J 5 bases, leaving 9 bases between the germline ends. There are 13 residues in the CDR3. The CDR3 region has the DNA TGTGCCAGCAGTTATAGGGGGTATCAGCCCCAGCATTTT. Protein product: CASSYRGYQPQHF.

The chain is built from TRBV12-3 or TRBV12-4 and TRBJ1-2; 10 nucleotides line up with TRBD1. Trimming removed 5 bases from V and 10 bases from J; junction bases left unmatched: 7. The CDR3 consists of 13 residues. In DNA form, the CDR3 reads TGTGCCAGCAGTCACGGGACAGGGGCGTACTACACCTTC. This translates into CASSHGTGAYYTF.

The chain carries TRBV4-2 and TRBJ1-1; tentatively, D is TRBD1 (6 bases). This CDR3 comprises 14 residues. Germline CDR1 is LGHNA and CDR2 is YNFKEQ. V was shortened by 1 base and J by 4 bases, with 10 bases between the two germline ends. As DNA, the CDR3 is TGTGCCAGCAGCCAAGCCTGGGGGCGCACTGAAGCTTTCTTT. Translation: CASSQAWGRTEAFF.

V usage is TRBV13 and J usage is TRBJ2-1; tentatively, D is TRBD1 (7 bases). CDR1 PRHDT and CDR2 FYEKMQ come from the germline V gene (reference sequence). The CDR3 is made up of 16 amino acids. Trimming took off 5 bases at V and 8 bases at J, with 22 bases between the two ends. CDR3 bases: TGTGCCAGCAGCGCCAGACAGGGAGGTTTTTATGATGAGCAGTTCTTC. Residues: CASSARQGGFYDEQFF.

This rearrangement joins TRBV6-5 to TRBJ1-2, with D tentatively TRBD1 (6 bases). Trimming cost V 6 bases and J 8 bases, with 16 bases left between them. CDR1 is MNHEY, CDR2 SVGAGI, per germline. The CDR3 is 13 amino acids. The CDR3 loop is CASSPQGPPGYTF. The DNA of the CDR3 is TGTGCCAGCAGCCCACAGGGCCCTCCAGGCTACACCTTC.

The V gene is TRBV3-1 (or the pseudogene TRBV3-2), the J gene TRBJ1-1; D is perhaps TRBD1 (6 bases). Trimming took off 5 bases at V and 8 bases at J, with 12 bases between the two ends. Germline CDR1 is LGHDT and CDR2 is YNNKEL (reference sequence). The CDR3 length is 12 residues. The CDR3 bases are TGTGCCAGCAGCTATGCTCAGGGGGAAGCTTTCTTT. Its protein product is CASSYAQGEAFF.